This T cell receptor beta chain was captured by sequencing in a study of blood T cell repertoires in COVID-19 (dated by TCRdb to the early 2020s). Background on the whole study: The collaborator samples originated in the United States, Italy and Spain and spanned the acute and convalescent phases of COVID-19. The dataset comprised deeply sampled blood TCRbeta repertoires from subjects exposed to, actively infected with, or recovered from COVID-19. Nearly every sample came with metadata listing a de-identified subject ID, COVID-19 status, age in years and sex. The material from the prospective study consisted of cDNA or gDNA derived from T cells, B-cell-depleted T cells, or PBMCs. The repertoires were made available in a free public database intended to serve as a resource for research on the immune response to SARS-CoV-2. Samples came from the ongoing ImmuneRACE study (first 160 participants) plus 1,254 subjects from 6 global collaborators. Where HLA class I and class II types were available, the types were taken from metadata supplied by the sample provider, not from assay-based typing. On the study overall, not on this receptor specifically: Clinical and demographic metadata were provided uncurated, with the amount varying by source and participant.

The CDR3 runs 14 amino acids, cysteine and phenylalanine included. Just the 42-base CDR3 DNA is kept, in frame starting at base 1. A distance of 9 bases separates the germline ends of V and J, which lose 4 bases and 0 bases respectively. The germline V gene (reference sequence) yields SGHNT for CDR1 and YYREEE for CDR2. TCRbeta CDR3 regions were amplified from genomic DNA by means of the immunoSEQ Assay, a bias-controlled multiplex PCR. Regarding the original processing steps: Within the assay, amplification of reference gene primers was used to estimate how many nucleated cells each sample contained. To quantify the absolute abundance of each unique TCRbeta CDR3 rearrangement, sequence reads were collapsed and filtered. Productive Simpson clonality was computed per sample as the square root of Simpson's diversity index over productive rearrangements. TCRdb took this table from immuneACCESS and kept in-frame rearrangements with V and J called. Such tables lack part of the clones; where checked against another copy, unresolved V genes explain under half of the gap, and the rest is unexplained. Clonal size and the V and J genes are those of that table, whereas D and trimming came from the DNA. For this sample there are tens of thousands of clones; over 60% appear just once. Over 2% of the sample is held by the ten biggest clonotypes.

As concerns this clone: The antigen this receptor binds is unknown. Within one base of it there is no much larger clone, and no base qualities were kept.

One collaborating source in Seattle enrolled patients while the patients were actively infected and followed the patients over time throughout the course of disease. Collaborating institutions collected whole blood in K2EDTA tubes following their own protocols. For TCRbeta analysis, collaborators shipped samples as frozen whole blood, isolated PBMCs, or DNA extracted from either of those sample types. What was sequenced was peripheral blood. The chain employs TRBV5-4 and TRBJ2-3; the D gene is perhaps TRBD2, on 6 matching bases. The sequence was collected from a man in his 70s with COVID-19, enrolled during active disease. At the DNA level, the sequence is TGTGCCAGCAGCCGGGAGACTAGCACAGATACGCAGTATTTT. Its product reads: CASSRETSTDTQYF.